Presented here are 17 T cell receptor beta chains from one specimen sequenced in a study of blood T cell repertoires in COVID-19. Method: immunoSEQ multiplex PCR; TCRdb's copy keeps in-frame clones and lacks some. The table includes 85,000 to 100,000 clones, about four fifths detected once. Sample: peripheral blood. All receptors derive from a woman at least 80 years old with active or convalescent COVID-19.

Notes on this clone: A read error may produce the germline difference seen at one junction end. The J gene is TRBJ1-1, the V gene TRBV5-1; a possible D gene is TRBD1 (6 bases). Germline V gene sequence: CDR1 SGHRS, CDR2 YFSETQ. This CDR3 spans 12 amino acids. CDR3 sequence (DNA): TGTGCCAGCTCGACAGGAAACACTGAAGCTTTCTTT. It specifies CASSTGNTEAFF.

The chain is built from TRBV25-1 and TRBJ2-3; no definite D call. The V end was cut by 6 bases, the J end by 3 bases, with 7 bases between. The germline CDR1 and CDR2 sequences are MGHDK and SYGVNS. The CDR3 has 12 residues. The CDR3 protein is CASSQLTDTQYF. The DNA of the CDR3 is TGTGCCAGCAGCCAACTGACAGATACGCAGTATTTT.

This clone was detected ten times or more. DNA for the CDR3: TGTGCCAGCAGTCTCCGGCTAGCGGGATCGGCCCGAGGTGGCGAGCAGTACTTC. Encoded protein: CASSLRLAGSARGGEQYF. V and J are TRBV2 and TRBJ2-7, with 9 positions matching TRBD2. This CDR3 contains 18 residues. Trimming took 5 bases from V and 6 from J; bases not matched to a gene: 20. From germline, CDR1 is SNHLY and CDR2 FYNNEI. Full variable domain (outside the CDR3, taken from reference TRBV2 and TRBJ2-7): EPEVTQTPSHQVTQMGQEVILRCVPISNHLYFYWYRQILGQKVEFLVSFYNNEISEKSEIFDDQFSVERPDGSNFTLKIRSTKLEDSAMYFCASSLRLAGSARGGEQYFGPGTRLTVT.

This clone appeared a single time. The genes are TRBV29-1 and TRBJ2-3; the match to TRBD2 covers 11 bases. Germline lookup yields CDR1 SQVTM and CDR2 ANQGSEA. This CDR3 contains 16 residues. Trimming took 4 bases from V and 5 from J; bases not matched to a gene: 11. The CDR3 reads CSVVFSGRAGGDTQYF. CDR3 in DNA: TGCAGCGTTGTGTTTAGCGGGAGGGCTGGTGGAGATACGCAGTATTTT.

This rearrangement joins TRBV18 to TRBJ2-3; D not resolved. Trimming removed 4 bases from V and 5 bases from J, with 10 bases in between. CDR1 and CDR2 (germline): KGHSH, LQKENI. The CDR3 consists of 13 residues. This CDR3 reads CASSQQIGDTQYF. The DNA of the CDR3 is TGTGCCAGCTCACAACAAATTGGAGATACGCAGTATTTT.

This chain joins TRBV9 and TRBJ2-2; TRBD2 matches 7 bases. The V segment lost 0 bases and the J segment 3 bases; nucleotides outside the gene matches: 8. Germline values: CDR1 SGDLS, CDR2 YYNGEE. The CDR3 sequence is 17 residues long. CDR3 bases: TGTGCCAGCAGCGTAGCGGCGGGAGAGGGGTACACCGGGGAGCTGTTTTTT. As protein: CASSVAAGEGYTGELFF.

The J gene is TRBJ2-1, the V gene TRBV4-2; 8 positions match TRBD2. V lost 1 base to trimming and J lost 7 bases; unmatched junction nucleotides: 15. The length of the CDR3 is 18 residues. CDR1 and CDR2 from the germline V gene are LGHNA and YNFKEQ. The CDR3 spells CASSQGLISGITGNEQFF. CDR3 DNA: TGTGCCAGCAGCCAAGGCCTAATTAGCGGGATAACGGGGAATGAGCAGTTCTTC.

The J gene is TRBJ1-1, the V gene TRBV27; TRBD1 matches at 10 bases. This CDR3 region has 17 residues. Germline V gene sequence: CDR1 MNHEY, CDR2 SMNVEV (reference sequence). V shed 5 bases, J shed 5 bases, and the junction held 14 bases outside the gene matches. Here the CDR3 reads CASSLYQVGTGVTEAFF. For the CDR3, the DNA is TGTGCCAGCAGTCTGTACCAGGTAGGGACAGGGGTTACTGAAGCTTTCTTT.

With respect to this clone: The junction departs from the called germline gene at one end, perhaps through a read error. V and J are TRBV5-1 and TRBJ2-7; TRBD2 might be the D (6 bases). Germline V gene data show CDR1 as SGHRS and CDR2 as YFSETQ. The CDR3 is 16 amino acids. This CDR3 reads CASSLDRSGASYEQYF. The CDR3 DNA follows: TGTGCCAGCAGCTTAGACCGTAGCGGAGCTTCCTACGAGCAGTACTTC.

This chain links TRBV10-2 with TRBJ1-1; D perhaps matches TRBD1 (5 bases). The CDR3 sequence is 16 residues long. The germline V gene encodes CDR1 WSHSY and CDR2 SAAADI. V dropped 4 bases and J dropped 0 bases, with 15 bases sitting between them. This CDR3 reads CASSARRGPMNTEAFF. The CDR3, as DNA: TGCGCCAGCAGTGCTAGGAGGGGACCCATGAACACTGAAGCTTTCTTT.

The chain couples TRBV19 to TRBJ2-2; D is ambiguous. The CDR3 has 15 residues. CDR1 LNHDA and CDR2 SQIVND come from the germline V gene (reference sequence). Trimming left V 9 bases short and J 2 bases short, with 16 bases between. The CDR3 DNA sequence: TGTGCCAGCACGCCCGGAGTCCTTAACACCGGGGAGCTGTTTTTT. The encoded protein is CASTPGVLNTGELFF.

The rearrangement links TRBV19 to TRBJ2-3; D may be TRBD2 (5 bases). In germline, CDR1 is LNHDA, CDR2 SQIVND (reference sequence). The CDR3 extends over 14 amino acids. V dropped 8 bases and J dropped 4 bases, with 16 bases sitting between them. The CDR3 nucleotides read TGTGCCAGTCGGCGAGGCGTCGGGGCAGATACGCAGTATTTT. It codes for CASRRGVGADTQYF. The variable domain in full, completed from reference TRBV19 and TRBJ2-3, reads DGGITQSPKYLFRKEGQNVTLSCEQNLNHDAMYWYRQDPGQGLRLIYYSQIVNDFQKGDIAEGYSVSREKKESFPLTVTSAQKNPTAFYLCASRRGVGADTQYFGPGTRLTVL.

The chain is built from TRBV7-3 and TRBJ2-3; 13 bases are shared with TRBD2. J gave up 3 bases and V 5 bases, and 5 bases lay outside the gene matches. The germline V gene encodes CDR1 SGHTA and CDR2 FQGTGA. This CDR3 contains 16 residues. The DNA of the CDR3 is TGTGCCAGCAGCCTCTCGACTAGCGGGAGGACAGATACGCAGTATTTT. This codes for CASSLSTSGRTDTQYF.

The genes are TRBV7-2 and TRBJ1-2, with a possible D match to TRBD1 (5 bases). The CDR3 totals 13 residues. Trimming left V 1 base short and J 2 bases short, with 5 bases between. Germline V lookup: CDR1 SGHTA, CDR2 FQGNSA. The CDR3 here is CASSLGQNYGYTF. The CDR3 DNA is TGTGCCAGCAGCTTAGGACAGAACTATGGCTACACCTTC.

This clone came up a few times. The rearrangement links TRBV30 to TRBJ2-7; D is perhaps TRBD1 (5 bases). With 5 bases removed from V and 0 bases from J, the gap between germline ends came to 11 bases. The CDR3 contains 13 residues. Germline V gives CDR1 GTSNPN, CDR2 SVGIG (reference sequence). The CDR3 coding sequence is TGTGCCTGGGAGGACACGCTCTCCTACGAGCAGTACTTC. Residues: CAWEDTLSYEQYF.

This rearrangement joins TRBV23-1 to TRBJ2-7; tentative D call: TRBD2 (6 bases). TRBV23-1 is an ORF, and what it does is uncertain. The CDR3 runs to 15 residues. Trimming took 1 base from V and 2 from J, leaving 12 bases between them. The CDR3 is CASSQWEARPYEQYF. For the CDR3, the DNA is TGCGCCAGCAGTCAATGGGAGGCCAGGCCCTACGAGCAGTACTTC.

The V gene is TRBV6-6, the J gene TRBJ2-4, with D possibly being TRBD2 (5 bases). V gave up 7 bases and J gave up 6 bases, with 13 bases separating them. This CDR3 contains 13 residues. Per the germline V gene, CDR1 is MNHNY and CDR2 is SVGAGI (reference sequence). The CDR3 DNA reads TGTGCCAGCACCGGAGGCGTGGGAAACATTCAGTACTTC. Its protein product is CASTGGVGNIQYF.